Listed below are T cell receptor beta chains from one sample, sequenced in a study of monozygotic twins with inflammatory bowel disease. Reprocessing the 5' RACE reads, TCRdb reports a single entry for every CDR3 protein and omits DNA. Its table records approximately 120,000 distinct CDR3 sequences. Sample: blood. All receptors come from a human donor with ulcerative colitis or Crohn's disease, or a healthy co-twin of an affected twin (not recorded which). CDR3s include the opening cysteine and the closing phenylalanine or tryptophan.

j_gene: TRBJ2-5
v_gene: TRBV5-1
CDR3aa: CASSLLAGEETQYF

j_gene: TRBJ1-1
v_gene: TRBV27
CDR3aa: CASSFLGTEAFF

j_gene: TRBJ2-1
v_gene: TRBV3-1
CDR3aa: CASSQDVVAPEQFF

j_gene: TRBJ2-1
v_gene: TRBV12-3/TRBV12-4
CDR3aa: CASSKNPGATNEQFF

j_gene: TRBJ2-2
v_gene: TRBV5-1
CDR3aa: CASSLQSNTGELFF

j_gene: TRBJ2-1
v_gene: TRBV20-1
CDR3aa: CSAGATLGRYNEQFF

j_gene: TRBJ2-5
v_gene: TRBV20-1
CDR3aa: CSADGGARETQYF

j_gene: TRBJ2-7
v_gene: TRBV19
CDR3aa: CASSITGTGTYEQYF

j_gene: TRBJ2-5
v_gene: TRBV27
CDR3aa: CASSPRDGIQETQYF

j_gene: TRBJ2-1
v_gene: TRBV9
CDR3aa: CASSVWASGGVWNEQFF

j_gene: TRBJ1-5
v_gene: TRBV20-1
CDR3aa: CSAENRASGQPQHF

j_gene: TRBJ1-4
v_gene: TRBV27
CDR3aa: CASSEGREKLFF

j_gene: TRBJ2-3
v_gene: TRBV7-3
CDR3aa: CASSLPGTSGGKGTQYF

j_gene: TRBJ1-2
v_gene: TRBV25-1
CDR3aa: CASSALGTGSGYTF

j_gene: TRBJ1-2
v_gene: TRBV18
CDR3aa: CASSRDRENYGYTF

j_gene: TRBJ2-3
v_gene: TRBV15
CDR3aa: CATSSGTGEDTQYF

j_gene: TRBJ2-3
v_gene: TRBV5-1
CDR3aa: CASSLDAGSTDTQYF

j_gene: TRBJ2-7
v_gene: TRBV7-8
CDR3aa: CASSLGIVSGYEQYF

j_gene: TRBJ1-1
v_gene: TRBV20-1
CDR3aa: CSATNRGVHTEAFF

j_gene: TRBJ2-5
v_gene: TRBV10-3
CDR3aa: CAISEQLQETQYF

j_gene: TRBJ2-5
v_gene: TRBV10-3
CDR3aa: CAIRPGLARGSETQYF

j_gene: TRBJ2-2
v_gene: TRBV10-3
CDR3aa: CAISEPGDTGELFF

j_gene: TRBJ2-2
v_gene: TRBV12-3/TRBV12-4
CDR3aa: CASSGRAGPFGELFF

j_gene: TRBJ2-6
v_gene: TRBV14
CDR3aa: CASSRVAGANVLTF

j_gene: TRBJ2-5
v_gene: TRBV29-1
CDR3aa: CSVRGLGMETQYF

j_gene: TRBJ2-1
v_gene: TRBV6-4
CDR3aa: CASSVDVNNEQFF

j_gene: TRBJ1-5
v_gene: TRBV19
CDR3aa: CASSPGFKGQPQHF

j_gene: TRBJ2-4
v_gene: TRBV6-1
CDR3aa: CASRTGQGVGEAKNIQYF

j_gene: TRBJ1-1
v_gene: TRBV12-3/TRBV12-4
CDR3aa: CASTPWGANTEAFF

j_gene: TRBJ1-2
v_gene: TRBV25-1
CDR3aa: CASSDGNIYGYTF

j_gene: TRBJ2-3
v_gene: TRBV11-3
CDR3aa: CASSPRGKVTDTQYF

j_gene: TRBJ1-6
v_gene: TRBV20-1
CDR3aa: CSGVAGNSPLHF

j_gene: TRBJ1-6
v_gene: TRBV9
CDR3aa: CASSPHHTGGRGVNYNSPLHF

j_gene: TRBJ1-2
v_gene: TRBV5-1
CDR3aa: CASRPGPQLTGYTF

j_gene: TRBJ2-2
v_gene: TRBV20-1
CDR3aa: CSARESGTGELFF

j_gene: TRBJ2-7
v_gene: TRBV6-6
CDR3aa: CATSSSYEQYF